One and the same sample provided the 32 T cell receptor beta chains below, sequenced in a study of control samples from healthy donors and cancer patients. Sequencing used immunoSEQ multiplex PCR; TCRdb keeps in-frame clones, though not all of them. The sample includes around 64,000 clones, around nine tenths of them seen just once. Sequenced material: PBMCs. These receptor sequences come from a man aged 60 to 69 with colorectal cancer.

The chain uses TRBV9 and TRBJ2-3, with TRBD2 matching 7 bases. CDR1 and CDR2 (germline): SGDLS, YYNGEE. This CDR3 contains 15 residues. V gave up 4 bases and J gave up 5 bases; unmatched junction bases: 10. The CDR3 region has the DNA TGTGCCAGCAGCTCGGACGTGCGGGGGTTAGATACGCAGTATTTT. It codes for CASSSDVRGLDTQYF.

This clone was detected only once. The V call is TRBV4-1, the J call TRBJ1-5; 7 bases are shared with TRBD1. This CDR3 has 15 residues. CDR1 MGHRA and CDR2 YSYEKL come from the germline V gene. V shed 4 bases, J shed 4 bases, and the junction held 7 bases outside the gene matches. In DNA, the CDR3 is TGCGCCAGCAGCCCTCGGGACAGTAGAAATCAGCCCCAGCATTTT. Translated: CASSPRDSRNQPQHF.

This chain uses TRBV7-9 with TRBJ1-2; 8 bases map to TRBD1. Germline CDR1 is SEHNR and CDR2 is FQNEAQ (reference sequence). V gave up 1 base and J gave up 2 bases; unmatched junction bases: 9. This CDR3 is built from 17 residues. CDR3: CASSLGDRHFDNYGYTF. Written as DNA, the CDR3 is TGTGCCAGCAGCTTAGGGGACAGGCACTTTGACAACTATGGCTACACCTTC.

The chain links TRBV5-1 to TRBJ2-7, with 9 bases aligning to TRBD1. Germline CDR1 SGHRS, CDR2 YFSETQ. Losses at the gene ends were 4 bases for V and 3 bases for J; bases not matched to a gene: 8. The CDR3 contains 15 residues. The CDR3 loop is CASSSEDRGGYEQYF. Here the CDR3 DNA reads TGCGCCAGCAGCAGTGAGGACAGGGGTGGCTACGAGCAGTACTTC.

The rearrangement uses TRBV3-1 (or the pseudogene TRBV3-2) and TRBJ1-4; the match to TRBD1 covers 12 bases. Germline assignment: CDR1 LGHDT and CDR2 YNNKEL (reference sequence). This CDR3 is 18 amino acids long. The J segment lost 5 bases and the V segment lost 5 bases, leaving 12 bases of the junction unmatched. The CDR3: CASSIRDRGLQGNEKLFF. CDR3 DNA: TGTGCCAGCAGCATACGGGACAGGGGGCTCCAGGGAAATGAAAAACTGTTTTTT.

This rearrangement joins TRBV19 to TRBJ1-1; 9 positions agree with TRBD1. Trimming cost V 5 bases and J 4 bases; bases outside gene matches: 5. In germline, CDR1 is LNHDA, CDR2 SQIVND (reference sequence). The CDR3 is 14 residues long. CDR3 sequence: CASSRRQGGTEAFF. In DNA form, the CDR3 reads TGTGCCAGTAGTCGAAGACAGGGGGGCACTGAAGCTTTCTTT.

The V and J genes are TRBV4-1 and TRBJ2-7; 9 nucleotides line up with TRBD1. In germline, CDR1 is MGHRA, CDR2 YSYEKL. J lost 3 bases, V lost 4 bases, and 4 bases had no gene match. The CDR3 is 14 residues long. CDR3 protein: CASSPPGQGYEQYF. CDR3 DNA: TGCGCCAGCAGCCCCCCGGGACAGGGCTACGAGCAGTACTTC.

This chain connects TRBV7-8 to TRBJ2-3, with TRBD2 matching 9 bases. Germline CDR1 is SGHVS and CDR2 is FQNEAQ. CDR3 size: 17 residues. V was pared by 5 bases and J by 5 bases, with 14 bases of the junction left unmatched. CDR3 region: CASSPNPGLARGDTQYF. CDR3 sequence (DNA): TGTGCCAGCAGCCCAAACCCCGGACTAGCGCGGGGAGATACGCAGTATTTT.

The chain recombines TRBV2 with TRBJ1-1; 7 bases agree with TRBD1. V was clipped by 8 bases and J by 1 base; unmatched bases: 10. Germline V gene data show CDR1 as SNHLY and CDR2 as FYNNEI. The CDR3 is 15 amino acids. In DNA form, the CDR3 reads TGTGCCAGCGATAATACAGGGGCGGGGAACACTGAAGCTTTCTTT. Translated, it gives CASDNTGAGNTEAFF.

The V and J genes are TRBV4-2 and TRBJ1-1; D call uncertain. CDR3 size: 13 residues. Trimming shortened V by 0 bases and J by 5 bases, and 7 bases separated the two germline ends. Germline CDR1 is LGHNA and CDR2 is YNFKEQ. CDR3 bases: TGTGCCAGCAGCCAAGATACACCAACTGAAGCTTTCTTT. It codes for CASSQDTPTEAFF.

V is TRBV15 and J is TRBJ1-1; D is unresolved. The CDR3 has 14 residues. Trimming removed 1 base from V and 1 base from J, with 7 bases in between. The germline V gene has CDR1 LNHNV and CDR2 YYDKDF (reference sequence). The CDR3 spells CATSRGLGNTEAFF. The CDR3 DNA is TGTGCCACCAGCAGAGGCTTGGGGAACACTGAAGCTTTCTTT.

Remarks on this clone: The sample holds other DNA sequences that translate to the same CDR3. The CDR3 DNA follows: TGTGCCAGCAGTTACGGTAATCAGCCCCAGCATTTT. This encodes CASSYGNQPQHF. The chain is built from TRBV6-6 and TRBJ1-5, with D uncertain. The V gene's germline CDR1 is MNHNY and CDR2 SVGAGI (reference sequence). Between the trimmed V and J ends, which lost 2 bases and 4 bases, there was a span of 3 bases. The CDR3 runs to 12 residues.

The V call is TRBV4-1, the J call TRBJ2-5, with TRBD2 identical over 10 bases. The V segment lost 4 bases and the J segment 4 bases; nucleotides outside the gene matches: 9. The CDR3 covers 16 residues. The V gene's germline CDR1 is MGHRA and CDR2 YSYEKL. CDR3 sequence: CASSPVGLAAIETQYF. The CDR3 DNA sequence: TGCGCCAGCAGCCCGGTCGGACTAGCGGCCATAGAGACCCAGTACTTC.

The CDR3 nucleotides are TGCGCCAGCAGCCCCGGGACATACTACGAGCAGTACTTC. It encodes CASSPGTYYEQYF. The chain employs TRBV5-1 and TRBJ2-7; possibly TRBD1 for D (6 bases). CDR3 size: 13 residues. Between the trimmed V and J ends, which lost 4 bases and 3 bases, there was a span of 11 bases. The V gene's germline CDR1 is SGHRS and CDR2 YFSETQ.

The V and J genes are TRBV28 and TRBJ1-1; D is possibly TRBD1 (6 bases). CDR1 and CDR2 (germline): MDHEN, SYDVKM. The CDR3 runs 14 residues. With 2 bases removed from V and 5 bases from J, the gap between germline ends came to 12 bases. CDR3 in amino acids: CASSLEAGVTEAFF. The CDR3, as DNA: TGTGCCAGCAGTTTAGAGGCAGGGGTGACTGAAGCTTTCTTT.

The chain links TRBV2 to TRBJ2-2; no clear D gene. Germline V gives CDR1 SNHLY, CDR2 FYNNEI. Trimming removed 3 bases at V and 3 bases at J, with 5 bases between. This CDR3 contains 13 residues. The CDR3: CASSEGYTGELFF. The CDR3 nucleotides read TGTGCCAGCAGTGAGGGGTACACCGGGGAGCTGTTTTTT.

This chain links TRBV25-1 with TRBJ1-4; D call uncertain. V dropped 8 bases and J dropped 8 bases, with 12 bases sitting between them. This CDR3 region has 12 residues. Germline loops: CDR1 MGHDK, CDR2 SYGVNS. CDR3 protein: CASRGFHEKLFF. The CDR3 DNA follows: TGTGCCAGCCGAGGGTTTCACGAAAAACTGTTTTTT.

This chain joins TRBV3-1 (or the pseudogene TRBV3-2) and TRBJ2-1; 8 positions agree with TRBD2. There are 13 residues in the CDR3. The V segment lost 5 bases and the J segment 10 bases; nucleotides outside the gene matches: 7. CDR1 and CDR2 (germline): LGHDT, YNNKEL (reference sequence). CDR3 sequence: CASSFTSGPEQFF. The DNA for the CDR3 is TGTGCCAGCAGCTTCACTAGCGGCCCAGAGCAGTTCTTC.

The chain is built from TRBV7-8 and TRBJ1-1, with a possible D match to TRBD1 (6 bases). The CDR3 contains 15 residues. Germline values: CDR1 SGHVS, CDR2 FQNEAQ. Trimming took 4 bases from V and 0 from J, leaving 12 bases between them. The CDR3 loop is CASSSPTGLNTEAFF. CDR3 nucleotides: TGTGCCAGCAGCTCCCCGACAGGTCTGAACACTGAAGCTTTCTTT.

CDR3 region: CSVPPGGGNYGYTF. In nucleotides, the CDR3 is TGCAGCGTTCCACCCGGGGGTGGTAACTATGGCTACACCTTC. The chain joins TRBV29-1 to TRBJ1-2; TRBD1 is a possible D gene (5 bases). This CDR3 is 14 amino acids long. With 5 bases removed from V and 1 base from J, the gap between germline ends came to 14 bases. CDR1 and CDR2 from the germline V gene are SQVTM and ANQGSEA.

The chain uses TRBV5-1 and TRBJ2-3; the D gene is possibly TRBD1 (6 bases). CDR3 size: 16 residues. Per the germline V gene, CDR1 is SGHRS and CDR2 is YFSETQ. V was shortened by 1 base and J by 5 bases, with 17 bases between the two germline ends. The CDR3 loop is CASSLSQGTGGDTQYF. The DNA of the CDR3 is TGCGCCAGCAGCTTGAGTCAGGGGACCGGCGGAGATACGCAGTATTTT.

The chain couples TRBV27 to TRBJ2-2, with D maybe TRBD2 (6 bases). V was trimmed by 2 bases and J by 3 bases, leaving 10 bases between them. Germline-derived CDR1 and CDR2 are MNHEY and SMNVEV (reference sequence). The CDR3 length is 15 residues. Here the CDR3 reads CASSLAGRHTGELFF. CDR3 in DNA: TGTGCCAGCAGTTTAGCGGGGAGGCACACCGGGGAGCTGTTTTTT.

As to this clone: The sample carries other DNA sequences with the same CDR3. This chain connects TRBV12-3 or TRBV12-4 to TRBJ1-2, with D possibly TRBD1 on 5 matching bases. Trimming pared 3 bases from V and 3 bases from J, leaving 8 bases between. The CDR3 has 13 amino acids. CDR3 residues: CASSLGRDYGYTF. The CDR3 DNA follows: TGTGCCAGCAGTTTGGGCAGGGACTATGGCTACACCTTC.

The chain recombines TRBV9 with TRBJ2-1; perhaps TRBD2 as D (6 bases). Germline V gene lookup returns CDR1 SGDLS and CDR2 YYNGEE. V lost 6 bases and J lost 8, with 18 bases in between. The CDR3 contains 14 residues. The CDR3 is CASTPRAGIDEQFF. The CDR3 bases are TGTGCCAGCACTCCTCGTGCGGGAATCGATGAGCAGTTCTTC. Combining the CDR3 with reference TRBV9 and TRBJ2-1 gives the whole variable domain DSGVTQTPKHLITATGQRVTLRCSPRSGDLSVYWYQQSLDQGLQFLIQYYNGEERAKGNILERFSAQQFPDLHSELNLSSLELGDSALYFCASTPRAGIDEQFFGPGTRLTVL.

The chain joins TRBV7-2 to TRBJ2-1, with 8 bases lining up with TRBD2. CDR3 size: 15 residues. Germline V gives CDR1 SGHTA, CDR2 FQGNSA. Trimming at V came to 1 base and at J to 5 bases, leaving 4 bases not matched to a gene. The CDR3 DNA is TGTGCCAGCAGCTTAGGCGGGGGGAGCAACAATGAGCAGTTCTTC. This gives the protein CASSLGGGSNNEQFF.

This chain's CDR3 is CASSPALGRETQYF. The CDR3, as DNA: TGTGCCAGCTCACCGGCACTCGGCCGGGAGACCCAGTACTTC. The chain has TRBV18 and TRBJ2-5; no reliable D call. The CDR3 spans 14 residues. The V and J ends lost 3 bases and 5 bases respectively, with 13 bases between them. Germline CDR1 reads KGHSH; CDR2 reads LQKENI.

Concerning this clone itself: A read error may account for a junction end that differs from germline. V gene TRBV13 combines with J gene TRBJ1-3, with D possibly being TRBD1 (6 bases). The CDR3 contains 17 residues. CDR1 and CDR2 (germline): PRHDT, FYEKMQ (reference sequence). DNA for the CDR3: TGTGCCAGCTCGCGGGGCAGGGGAAGCCTCTCTGGAAGCACCATATATTTT. Its translation is CASSRGRGSLSGSTIYF.

J is TRBJ1-1 and V is TRBV20-1; no clear D. Germline V gives CDR1 DFQATT, CDR2 SNEGSKA (reference sequence). V was clipped by 5 bases and J by 1 base, with 5 bases between them. This CDR3 spans 11 amino acids. The CDR3 loop reads CSARQNTEAFF. CDR3 coding DNA: TGCAGTGCTCGGCAGAACACTGAAGCTTTCTTT.

The V call is TRBV7-9, the J call TRBJ2-7; 7 positions agree with TRBD1. The CDR3 spans 15 residues. CDR1 and CDR2 from the germline V gene are SEHNR and FQNEAQ (reference sequence). J was trimmed by 3 bases and V by 6 bases; bases with no gene match: 11. In DNA form, the CDR3 reads TGTGCCAGCAGTCGCGGACAGGCGTTGGTCTACGAGCAGTACTTC. This sequence encodes CASSRGQALVYEQYF.

The table lists this clone with a few counts. The chain recombines TRBV19 with TRBJ2-2; D gene uncertain. The CDR3 covers 13 residues. Germline V CDR1 and CDR2: LNHDA, SQIVND (reference sequence). The V end was cut by 1 base, the J end by 6 bases, with 6 bases between. The DNA for the CDR3 is TGTGCCAGTAGTATAGCTGGGGCCGGGGAGCTGTTTTTT. Residues: CASSIAGAGELFF.

The chain uses TRBV29-1 and TRBJ1-2, with a weak D call TRBD1 (5 bases). This CDR3 region has 13 residues. The V end was cut by 5 bases, the J end by 5 bases, with 15 bases between. CDR1 is SQVTM, CDR2 ANQGSEA, per germline. The CDR3 bases are TGCAGCGTTTACCGGGGCACCGAGTATGGCTACACCTTC. Its protein is CSVYRGTEYGYTF.

The V gene is TRBV7-3, the J gene TRBJ1-1; tentatively, D is TRBD1 (5 bases). The CDR3 contains 15 residues. Per germline, CDR1 SGHTA and CDR2 FQGTGA. V was trimmed by 4 bases and J by 0 bases, leaving 12 bases between them. CDR3 DNA: TGTGCCAGCAGCTCTCATGGGGGTTTGAACACTGAAGCTTTCTTT. This gives the protein CASSSHGGLNTEAFF.